This T cell receptor beta chain is from a study of T cell changes during pregnancy in multiple sclerosis. The ends were cut back, 2 bases at V and 9 bases at J, with 8 bases in the middle. CDR1 and CDR2 (germline): MGHRA, YSYEKL. The CDR3 is 12 residues long. Assay: immunoSEQ multiplex PCR; the TCRdb copy retains only in-frame clones and omits some. The sample shows some 23,000 clones, around nine tenths of them seen only once. The sequence came from a female donor in good health, enrolled as a control in a pregnancy study. The chain combines TRBV4-1 with TRBJ1-5; a possible D gene is TRBD1 (5 bases). Sequences were derived from CD8+ T cells from peripheral blood mononuclear cells, sampled in the first trimester of pregnancy. The CDR3 loop is CASSQTGGPQHF. The CDR3, as DNA: TGCGCCAGCAGCCAAACCGGGGGGCCCCAGCATTTT.